The 15 T cell receptor beta chains below all came from one sample that was sequenced in a study of control samples from healthy donors and cancer patients. Profiled with immunoSEQ multiplex PCR; TCRdb holds only in-frame clones, not every one. This sample has more than 85,000 clones, with about nine tenths found just once. The sequencing input was blood. The receptors were gathered from a human donor in good health. The donor label of this sample is uncertain.

This chain connects TRBV5-1 to TRBJ2-1, with 10 bases identical to TRBD1. J gave up 4 bases and V 0 bases, and 4 bases lay outside the gene matches. Germline CDR1 reads SGHRS; CDR2 reads YFSETQ. The CDR3 runs 16 residues. CDR3 DNA: TGCGCCAGCAGCTTGGGGGACAGGGGCGAATACAATGAGCAGTTCTTC. This translates into CASSLGDRGEYNEQFF.

This chain uses TRBV2 with TRBJ1-5; TRBD1 matches 7 bases. The length of the CDR3 is 14 residues. Trimming at V came to 6 bases and at J to 0 bases, leaving 2 bases not matched to a gene. The germline CDR1 and CDR2 sequences are SNHLY and FYNNEI. CDR3 nucleotide sequence: TGTGCCAGCAGGGGGACAGTTAGCAATCAGCCCCAGCATTTT. Translated, it gives CASRGTVSNQPQHF. Looking up the rest from reference TRBV2 and TRBJ1-5 gives the full variable domain: EPEVTQTPSHQVTQMGQEVILRCVPISNHLYFYWYRQILGQKVEFLVSFYNNEISEKSEIFDDQFSVERPDGSNFTLKIRSTKLEDSAMYFCASRGTVSNQPQHFGDGTRLSIL.

V usage is TRBV11-2 and J usage is TRBJ1-1, with D maybe TRBD1 (5 bases). This CDR3 has 16 residues. V was pared by 7 bases and J by 2 bases, with 20 bases between. The germline CDR1 and CDR2 sequences are SGHAT and FQNNGV. DNA of the CDR3: TGTGCCAGCAATAAGGGGCAGGGAAACCCCAACACTGAAGCTTTCTTT. It encodes CASNKGQGNPNTEAFF.

The chain has TRBV20-1 and TRBJ1-6; tentatively, D is TRBD1 (6 bases). Germline V CDR1 and CDR2: DFQATT, SNEGSKA (reference sequence). V lost 3 bases and J 1 base, leaving 10 bases between the germline ends. CDR3 size: 15 residues. CDR3 sequence reads: CSASGGASYNSPLHF. The CDR3 coding sequence is TGCAGTGCTAGTGGGGGGGCATCCTATAATTCACCCCTCCACTTT.

The J gene is TRBJ2-7, the V gene TRBV6-5; D may be TRBD1 (6 bases). CDR3 length equals 14 residues. The germline V gene encodes CDR1 MNHEY and CDR2 SVGAGI. V dropped 10 bases and J dropped 2 bases, with 18 bases sitting between them. The CDR3 coding sequence is TGTGCCACCCCCCGGGGACAAGGCACCTACGAGCAGTACTTC. It is translated as CATPRGQGTYEQYF.

Here the CDR3 DNA reads TGCGCCAGCAGCCACCTTTTACAGGGGTTGGAGGAAAAACTGTTTTTT. Its translation: CASSHLLQGLEEKLFF. The genes are TRBV4-3 and TRBJ1-4; 7 bases map to TRBD1. Looked up from germline, CDR1 is LGHNA and CDR2 is YSLEER. This CDR3 comprises 16 residues. V was clipped by 3 bases and J by 8 bases; unmatched bases: 12.

V gene TRBV11-1 combines with J gene TRBJ2-7; no clear D. V lost 3 bases and J 0 bases, leaving 9 bases between the germline ends. CDR1 and CDR2 from the germline V gene are SGHAT and FQDESV (reference sequence). This CDR3 spans 14 amino acids. CDR3 residues: CASSLISPSYEQYF. The CDR3 nucleotides read TGTGCCAGCAGCTTGATCTCACCCTCCTACGAGCAGTACTTC.

The chain links TRBV27 to TRBJ1-1; D gene ambiguous. Germline V gene sequence: CDR1 MNHEY, CDR2 SMNVEV (reference sequence). The CDR3 length is 12 residues. V was cut by 5 bases and J by 2 bases, with 6 bases left in between. In DNA form, the CDR3 reads TGTGCCAGCAGTAAAGATAACACTGAAGCTTTCTTT. This sequence encodes CASSKDNTEAFF.

The rearrangement uses TRBV7-2 and TRBJ2-7; tentative D call: TRBD1 (5 bases). The germline V gene has CDR1 SGHTA and CDR2 FQGNSA. Trimming cost V 1 base and J 6 bases, with 13 bases left between them. This CDR3 comprises 14 residues. The DNA of the CDR3 is TGTGCCAGCAGCTTAGGGCCCAGGGTGAGCGAGCAGTACTTC. Its translation is CASSLGPRVSEQYF. Complete variable domain (other parts from reference TRBV7-2 and TRBJ2-7): GAGVSQSPSNKVTEKGKDVELRCDPISGHTALYWYRQSLGQGLEFLIYFQGNSAPDKSGLPSDRFSAERTGGSVSTLTIQRTQQEDSAVYLCASSLGPRVSEQYFGPGTRLTVT.

This clone was found once. CDR3 amino acids: CASSEYGGAGGYTF. The CDR3 region has the DNA TGTGCCAGCAGTGAATATGGGGGGGCTGGTGGCTACACCTTC. V gene TRBV25-1 combines with J gene TRBJ1-2, with D perhaps TRBD1 (6 bases). This CDR3 region has 14 residues. The V gene lost 0 bases and the J gene lost 7 bases, with 12 bases spanning the gap. From germline, CDR1 is MGHDK and CDR2 SYGVNS.

V is TRBV5-6 and J is TRBJ2-1, with D possibly matching TRBD1 (6 bases). Trimming pared 4 bases from V and 6 bases from J, leaving 17 bases between. The CDR3 extends over 15 amino acids. In germline, CDR1 is SGHDT, CDR2 YYEEEE. The DNA for the CDR3 is TGTGCCAGCAGCCAGACGGTGGGGGCGACCAATGAGCAGTTCTTC. Translating gives CASSQTVGATNEQFF. Full variable domain (outside the CDR3, taken from reference TRBV5-6 and TRBJ2-1): DAGVTQSPTHLIKTRGQQVTLRCSPKSGHDTVSWYQQALGQGPQFIFQYYEEEERQRGNFPDRFSGHQFPNYSSELNVNALLLGDSALYLCASSQTVGATNEQFFGPGTRLTVL.

The chain carries TRBV27 and TRBJ1-2; D uncertain. V was cut by 3 bases and J by 1 base, with 15 bases left in between. Germline CDR1 MNHEY, CDR2 SMNVEV (reference sequence). CDR3 length: 16 residues. The CDR3 sequence: CASSFSSGEVNYGYTF. In DNA, the CDR3 is TGTGCCAGCAGTTTTAGTTCCGGAGAAGTTAACTATGGCTACACCTTC.

The V and J genes are TRBV6-4 and TRBJ2-3, with 7 bases aligning to TRBD2. Trimming took 3 bases from V and 3 from J; bases not matched to a gene: 3. Germline V lookup: CDR1 MRHNA, CDR2 SNTAGT. CDR3 length: 14 amino acids. The CDR3 bases are TGTGCCAGCAGTGATGGACTAGAGACAGATACGCAGTATTTT. This sequence encodes CASSDGLETDTQYF.

The CDR3, as DNA: TGTGCCAGCTCACCACCACGAGGGGCGGCTGGCCAAGAGACCCAGTACTTC. Translating gives CASSPPRGAAGQETQYF. This chain joins TRBV18 and TRBJ2-5; D is tentatively TRBD1 or TRBD2 (5 bases each). The V end lost 0 bases, the J end lost 1 base, and 15 bases lay between the germline ends. This CDR3 comprises 17 residues. Germline V lookup: CDR1 KGHSH, CDR2 LQKENI.

The gene calls are TRBV12-3 or TRBV12-4 and TRBJ1-6; D unclear. V lost 0 bases and J lost 7, with 4 bases in between. The CDR3 sequence is 13 residues long. The CDR3 loop reads CASSLAWNSPLHF. CDR3 nucleotide sequence: TGTGCCAGCAGTTTAGCCTGGAATTCACCCCTCCACTTT.